The present entry profiles one T cell receptor (beta chain) with its context. Other DNA sequences in this specimen translate into the identical CDR3. The data are from a study of blood T cell repertoires in COVID-19. About the research overall: The United States, Italy and Spain were the sources of the acute and convalescent COVID-19 samples.

Only in-frame clones appear in the TCRdb table, and some are missing; sequencing was by immunoSEQ multiplex PCR. The table has over 150,000 clones, over 75% seen once. The CDR3 spans 13 residues. Germline CDR1 MDHEN, CDR2 SYDVKM. V shed 5 bases and J shed 2 bases, with 9 bases lying between them. The V gene is TRBV28, the J gene TRBJ1-2; tentative D call: TRBD1 (5 bases). The sequencing sample was made of peripheral blood. The TCR sequence derives from a woman aged 50 to 60 with acute or convalescent COVID-19. In DNA form, the CDR3 reads TGTGCCAGCAGTCCTCCAGGGAACTATGGCTACACCTTC. It yields the protein CASSPPGNYGYTF.